Each of the 12 T cell receptor beta chains below was sequenced from the same sample in a study of CD8 T cells in ankylosing spondylitis. No antigen has been assigned to these receptors. Overall study results and limits: Ankylosing spondylitis blood appeared to carry a characteristic TCR beta motif of roughly eight highly homologous variants.

Using its own MiXCR run on the 5' RACE reads, TCRdb lists one record per CDR3 protein. The table lists about 800,000 distinct CDR3 sequences, approximately 10% of them singletons, with about 0.5% in the top ten. The sequencing sample was made of blood, either unsorted or a sorted T cell fraction (not recorded which). All receptors derive from a male donor with ankylosing spondylitis.

This clonotype was seen a handful of times. The chain carries TRBV20-1 and TRBJ1-5, with D maybe TRBD1 (6 bases). Germline V gene lookup returns CDR1 DFQATT and CDR2 SNEGSKA (reference sequence). V was clipped by 5 bases and J by 11 bases, with 16 bases between them. CDR3 size: 12 residues. The CDR3 DNA sequence: TGCAGTGCTTACAGGGACCCGAGGGCCCAGCATTTT. This codes for CSAYRDPRAQHF.

Concerning this clonotype itself: A read error may explain this, as a much larger clone is one base away. This chain uses TRBV4-2 with TRBJ2-3; 9 bases agree with TRBD2. The germline CDR1 and CDR2 sequences are LGHNA and YNFKEQ. This CDR3 contains 16 residues. The CDR3 reads CASNQGEAGGTDTQYF. CDR3 DNA: TGTGCCAGCAACCAAGGCGAGGCGGGGGGGACAGATACGCAGTATTTT.

This clonotype appeared a few times. The chain couples TRBV10-2 to TRBJ2-4; 11 bases align to TRBD1. Germline CDR1 and CDR2: WSHSY and SAAADI. V lost 2 bases, J lost 7 bases, and 1 base stayed unmatched. CDR3 length: 14 amino acids. Here the CDR3 DNA reads TGCGCCAGCAGTGAGGGGACAGGGGGGAACATTCAGTACTTC. Its translation is CASSEGTGGNIQYF.

In its sample, this clonotype was seen a few times. The chain recombines TRBV7-9 with TRBJ2-1; perhaps D is TRBD1 or TRBD2 (5 bases each). The CDR3 extends over 17 amino acids. Trimming stripped 0 bases from V and 0 bases from J, with 12 bases between. Germline lookup yields CDR1 SEHNR and CDR2 FQNEAQ (reference sequence). CDR3 coding DNA: TGTGCCAGCAGCTTAGCCTGGGGGATCTCCTCCTACAATGAGCAGTTCTTC. This encodes CASSLAWGISSYNEQFF.

In its sample, this clonotype was seen a few times. The chain employs TRBV20-1 and TRBJ1-1; TRBD1 matches 7 bases. In germline, CDR1 is DFQATT, CDR2 SNEGSKA (reference sequence). V shed 6 bases, J shed 2 bases, and the junction held 12 bases outside the gene matches. There are 15 residues in the CDR3. CDR3 DNA: TGCAGTGCAAAATCTCCGGGACAGAGAAACACTGAAGCTTTCTTT. It is translated as CSAKSPGQRNTEAFF.

This clonotype was seen a few times. The gene calls are TRBV5-1 and TRBJ1-4; D uncertain. Germline loops: CDR1 SGHRS, CDR2 YFSETQ. This CDR3 contains 14 residues. The V gene lost 4 bases and the J gene lost 5 bases, with 12 bases spanning the gap. The CDR3 is CASSPGSANEKLFF. Here the CDR3 DNA reads TGCGCCAGCAGCCCTGGAAGCGCGAATGAAAAACTGTTTTTT.

The chain combines TRBV18 with TRBJ1-1, with 7 positions matching TRBD1. The germline V gene has CDR1 KGHSH and CDR2 LQKENI. This CDR3 spans 15 amino acids. The V segment lost 4 bases and the J segment 0 bases; nucleotides outside the gene matches: 5. The CDR3 loop reads CASSRDSRMNTEAFF. CDR3 in DNA: TGTGCCAGCTCACGGGACAGCCGCATGAACACTGAAGCTTTCTTT.

The chain has TRBV18 and TRBJ2-1, with D possibly matching TRBD1 (7 bases). In germline, CDR1 is KGHSH, CDR2 LQKENI. The V end was cut by 3 bases, the J end by 8 bases, with 17 bases between. This CDR3 is 15 amino acids long. This CDR3 is CASSPRSGGGHEQFF. In DNA, the CDR3 is TGTGCCAGCTCACCGCGGTCTGGAGGGGGCCATGAGCAGTTCTTC.

The CDR3 is CASSPRTGWTYEQYF. In DNA, the CDR3 is TGTGCCAGCTCACCAAGGACAGGCTGGACTTACGAGCAGTACTTC. This chain links TRBV18 with TRBJ2-7, with TRBD1 matching over 7 bases. The CDR3 length is 15 residues. J lost 4 bases, V lost 2 bases, and 8 bases had no gene match. Germline CDR1 reads KGHSH; CDR2 reads LQKENI.

This clonotype was seen only a few times. The genes are TRBV12-3 or TRBV12-4 and TRBJ2-5, with TRBD2 identical over 12 bases. V lost 8 bases and J lost 5; bases outside the gene matches: 9. CDR3 length equals 15 residues. CDR3: CASGLILAGGETQYF. CDR3 bases: TGTGCCAGCGGACTGATACTAGCGGGAGGCGAGACCCAGTACTTC.

This clonotype has a count of ten or more. The chain joins TRBV6-6 to TRBJ1-2; D gene unclear. Germline V lookup: CDR1 MNHNY, CDR2 SVGAGI (reference sequence). The CDR3 consists of 11 residues. V was pared by 2 bases and J by 8 bases, with 6 bases between. CDR3 region: CASSYGRGYTF. DNA of the CDR3: TGTGCCAGCAGTTACGGGCGCGGCTACACCTTC.

The rearrangement links TRBV18 to TRBJ2-4, with D tentatively TRBD1 or TRBD2 (5 bases each). Germline CDR1 and CDR2: KGHSH and LQKENI. The CDR3 has 15 residues. V was clipped by 5 bases and J by 5 bases, with 16 bases between them. CDR3 in DNA: TGTGCCAGCTCATCCACCTCCATGGGGGAAAACATTCAGTACTTC. Translating gives CASSSTSMGENIQYF.